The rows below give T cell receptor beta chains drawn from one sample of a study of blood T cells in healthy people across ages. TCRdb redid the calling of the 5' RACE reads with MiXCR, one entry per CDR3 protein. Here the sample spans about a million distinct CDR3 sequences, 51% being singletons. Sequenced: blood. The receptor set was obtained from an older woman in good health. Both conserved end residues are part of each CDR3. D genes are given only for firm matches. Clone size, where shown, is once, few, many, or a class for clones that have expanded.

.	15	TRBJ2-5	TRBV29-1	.	CSGLKGGAGQETRYF	TGCAGCGGCCTCAAGGGGGGGGCGGGTCAAGAGACCCGGTACTTC
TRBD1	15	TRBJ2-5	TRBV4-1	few	CASSQADRSVETQYF	TGCGCCAGCAGCCAAGCGGACAGGAGCGTAGAGACCCAGTACTTC
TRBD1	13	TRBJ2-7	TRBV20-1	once	CSARGHRGYEQYF	TGCAGTGCTAGGGGGCACAGGGGCTACGAGCAGTACTTC
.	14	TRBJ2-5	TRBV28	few	CASSPPLPQETQYF	TGTGCCAGCAGTCCCCCCCTCCCCCAAGAGACCCAGTACTTC
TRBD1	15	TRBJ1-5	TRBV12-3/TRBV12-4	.	CASSLRTGGEGPQHF	TGTGCCAGCAGTTTACGGACAGGGGGCGAAGGGCCCCAGCATTTT
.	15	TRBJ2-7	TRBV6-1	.	CASSEAPTEYYEQYF	TGTGCCAGCAGTGAAGCGCCCACAGAATATTACGAGCAGTACTTC
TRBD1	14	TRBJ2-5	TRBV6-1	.	CASSGHRGGETQYF	TGTGCCAGCAGTGGTCACAGGGGCGGCGAGACCCAGTACTTC
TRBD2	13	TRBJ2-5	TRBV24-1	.	CATSTGGRETQYF	TGTGCCACCAGTACGGGAGGGAGGGAGACCCAGTACTTC
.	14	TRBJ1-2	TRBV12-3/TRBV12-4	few	CASSLRQINYGYTF	TGTGCCAGCAGTCTACGACAGATTAACTATGGCTACACCTTC
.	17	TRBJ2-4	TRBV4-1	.	CASSHTLITQTKNIQYF	TGCGCCAGCAGCCACACCTTAATTACCCAAACCAAAAACATTCAGTACTTC
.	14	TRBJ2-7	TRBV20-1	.	CSARLDGGIYEQYF	TGCAGTGCGAGATTGGACGGAGGAATCTACGAGCAGTACTTC
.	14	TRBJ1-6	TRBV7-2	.	CASSPGTENSPLHF	TGTGCCAGCAGCCCAGGGACCGAAAATTCACCCCTCCACTTT
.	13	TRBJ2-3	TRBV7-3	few	CASSYNPMGTQYF	TGTGCCAGCAGTTATAACCCAATGGGTACGCAGTATTTT
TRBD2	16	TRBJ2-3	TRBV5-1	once	CASSAGTSGSTDTQYF	TGCGCCAGCAGCGCAGGGACTAGCGGGAGCACAGATACGCAGTATTTT
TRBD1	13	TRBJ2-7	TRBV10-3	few	CAISSTGGYEQYF	TGTGCCATCAGTTCTACAGGGGGCTACGAGCAGTACTTC
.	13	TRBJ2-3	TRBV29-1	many	CSERGGSTDTQYF	TGCAGCGAGAGGGGCGGATCCACAGATACGCAGTATTTT
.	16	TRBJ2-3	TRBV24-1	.	CATSDLPPYGTGTQYF	TGTGCCACCAGTGATTTGCCCCCCTATGGTACAGGCACGCAGTATTTT
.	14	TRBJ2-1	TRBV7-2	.	CASSARLAYNEQFF	TGTGCCAGCAGCGCTCGACTAGCCTACAATGAGCAGTTCTTC
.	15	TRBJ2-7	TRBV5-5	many	CASRIDKPIVYEQYF	TGTGCCAGCAGAATTGACAAGCCGATCGTCTACGAGCAGTACTTC
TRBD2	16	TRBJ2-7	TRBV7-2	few	CASSLEGGLAGGQQYF	TGTGCCAGCAGCTTAGAAGGGGGACTAGCGGGAGGGCAGCAGTACTTC
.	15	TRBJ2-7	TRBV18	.	CASPQNSGPSDEQYF	TGTGCCAGCCCACAAAACTCCGGGCCCTCGGACGAGCAGTACTTC
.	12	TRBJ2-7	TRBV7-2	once	CASSFPPLEQYF	TGTGCCAGCAGCTTTCCGCCCCTCGAGCAGTACTTC
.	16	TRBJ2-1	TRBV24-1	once	CATSDSLGASYNEQFF	TGTGCCACCAGTGATTCGTTGGGAGCCTCCTACAATGAGCAGTTCTTC
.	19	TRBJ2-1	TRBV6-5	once	CASSYIGGQRKSSYNEQFF	TGTGCCAGCAGTTACATCGGAGGACAGCGTAAGAGCTCCTACAATGAGCAGTTCTTC
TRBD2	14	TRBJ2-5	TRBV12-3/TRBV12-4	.	CASSPGGVAETQYF	TGTGCCAGCAGCCCCGGGGGGGTGGCGGAGACCCAGTACTTC
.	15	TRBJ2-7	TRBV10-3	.	CAISESGESGYEQYF	TGTGCCATCAGTGAGTCGGGGGAGAGCGGCTACGAGCAGTACTTC
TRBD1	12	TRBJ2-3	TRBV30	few	CACRTGSDTQYF	TGTGCCTGCAGGACAGGGTCAGATACGCAGTATTTT
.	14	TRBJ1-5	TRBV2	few	CASNRENSNQPQHF	TGTGCCAGTAACAGGGAAAATAGCAATCAGCCCCAGCATTTT
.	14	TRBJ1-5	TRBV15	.	CATSRRIGNQPQHF	TGTGCCACCAGCAGAAGAATCGGCAATCAGCCCCAGCATTTT
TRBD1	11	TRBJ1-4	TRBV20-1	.	CSADRDRKLFF	TGCAGTGCGGACAGGGATCGGAAACTGTTTTTT
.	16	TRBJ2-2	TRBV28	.	CASSFPHREETGELFF	TGTGCCAGCAGTTTCCCTCACAGGGAGGAGACCGGGGAGCTGTTTTTT
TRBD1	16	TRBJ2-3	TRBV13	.	CASSKTGSSSEDTQYF	TGTGCCAGCAGCAAGACAGGGTCGTCGAGTGAGGATACGCAGTATTTT
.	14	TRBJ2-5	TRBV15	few	CATSRDLGVETQYF	TGTGCCACCAGCAGAGATCTCGGGGTAGAGACCCAGTACTTC
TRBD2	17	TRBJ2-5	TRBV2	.	CASSPMGGGLESGTQYF	TGTGCCAGCAGTCCGATGGGAGGGGGACTAGAGAGTGGGACCCAGTACTTC
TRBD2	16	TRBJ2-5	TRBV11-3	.	CASSLRTSGVFNEQYF	TGTGCCAGCAGCCTTCGGACTAGCGGGGTCTTCAATGAGCAGTACTTC
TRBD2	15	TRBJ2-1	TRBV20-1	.	CSAQGTSGSYNEQFF	TGCAGTGCTCAAGGGACTAGCGGCTCCTACAATGAGCAGTTCTTC
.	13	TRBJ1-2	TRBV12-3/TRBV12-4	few	CASRLRDKGGYTF	TGTGCCAGCAGGCTGAGGGACAAAGGTGGCTACACCTTC
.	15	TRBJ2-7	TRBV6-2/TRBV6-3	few	CASSYTHGMTYEQYF	TGTGCCAGCAGTTACACCCACGGGATGACCTACGAGCAGTACTTC
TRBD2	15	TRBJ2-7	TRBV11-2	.	CASTLLAGGVYEQYF	TGTGCCAGTACCCTTCTAGCGGGAGGGGTCTACGAGCAGTACTTC